Below, one TCR beta chain is given with its context. The data derive from a study of cytomegalovirus exposure and HLA in healthy donors. Per the germline V gene, CDR1 is KGHSH and CDR2 is LQKENI. The CDR3 totals 16 residues. V lost 3 bases, J lost 6 bases, and 8 bases stayed unmatched. With 60 Vbeta and 13 Jbeta primers, the PCR was carried out. The table came from immunoSEQ multiplex PCR; TCRdb's copy has only in-frame clones and leaves some out. The sample has approximately 150,000 clones, about four fifths seen once. The chain combines TRBV18 with TRBJ2-2; 9 nucleotides line up with TRBD2. This receptor was identified in a male donor in good health and CMV-seronegative. The sequenced material came from PBMCs. The CDR3 DNA reads TGTGCCAGCTCACCGGTAGCGGGAGTAGAGGCCGGGGAGCTGTTTTTT. The encoded protein is CASSPVAGVEAGELFF.